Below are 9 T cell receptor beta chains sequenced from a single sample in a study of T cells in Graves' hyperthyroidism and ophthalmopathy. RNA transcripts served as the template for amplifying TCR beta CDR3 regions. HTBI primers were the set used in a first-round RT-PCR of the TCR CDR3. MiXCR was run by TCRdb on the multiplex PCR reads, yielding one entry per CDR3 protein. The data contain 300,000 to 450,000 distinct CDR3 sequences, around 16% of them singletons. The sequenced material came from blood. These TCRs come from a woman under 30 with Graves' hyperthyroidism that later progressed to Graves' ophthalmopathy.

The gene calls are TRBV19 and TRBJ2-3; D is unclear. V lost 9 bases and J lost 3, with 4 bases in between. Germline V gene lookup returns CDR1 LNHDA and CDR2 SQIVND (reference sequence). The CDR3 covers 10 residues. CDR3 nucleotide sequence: TGTGCCAGACCTACAGATACGCAGTATTTT. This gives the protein CARPTDTQYF.

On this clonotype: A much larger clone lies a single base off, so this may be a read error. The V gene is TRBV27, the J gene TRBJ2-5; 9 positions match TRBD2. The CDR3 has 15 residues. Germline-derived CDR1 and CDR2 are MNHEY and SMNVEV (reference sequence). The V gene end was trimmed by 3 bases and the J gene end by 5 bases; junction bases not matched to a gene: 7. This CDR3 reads CASSLGGRAFETQYF. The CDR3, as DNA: TGTGCCAGCAGTTTGGGCGGGAGGGCCTTTGAGACCCAGTACTTC.

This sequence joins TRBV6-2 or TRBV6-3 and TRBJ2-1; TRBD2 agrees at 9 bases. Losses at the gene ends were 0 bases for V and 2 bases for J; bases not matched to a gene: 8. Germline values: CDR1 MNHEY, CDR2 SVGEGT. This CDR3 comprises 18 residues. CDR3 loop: CASSYSIYAGGPYNEQFF. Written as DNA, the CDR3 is TGTGCCAGCAGTTACTCGATATATGCGGGAGGGCCCTACAATGAGCAGTTCTTC.

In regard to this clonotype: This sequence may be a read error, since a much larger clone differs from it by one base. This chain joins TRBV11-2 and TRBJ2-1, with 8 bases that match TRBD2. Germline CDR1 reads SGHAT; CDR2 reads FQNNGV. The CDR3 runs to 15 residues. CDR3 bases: TGTGCCAGCAGCTTAGCGGGAGGGAAAAACAATAAGCAGTTCTTC. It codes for CASSLAGGKNNKQFF.

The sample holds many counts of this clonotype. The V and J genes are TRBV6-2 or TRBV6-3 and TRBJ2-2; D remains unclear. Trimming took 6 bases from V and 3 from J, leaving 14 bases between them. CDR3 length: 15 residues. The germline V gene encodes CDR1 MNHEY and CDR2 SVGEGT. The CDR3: CASRPLYRYTGELFF. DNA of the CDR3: TGTGCCAGCAGACCTTTGTACAGATACACCGGGGAGCTGTTTTTT.

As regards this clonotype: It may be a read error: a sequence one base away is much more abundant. CDR3 DNA sequence: TGTGCCAGCAGTGATCCGACCAGGGACGGAAGTTATAGCAATCAGCCCCAGCATTTT. Protein product: CASSDPTRDGSYSNQPQHF. The chain employs TRBV6-2 or TRBV6-3 and TRBJ1-5, with D possibly TRBD1 on 5 matching bases. V was trimmed by 5 bases and J by 0 bases, leaving 23 bases between them. This CDR3 spans 19 amino acids. Germline V lookup: CDR1 MNHEY, CDR2 SVGEGT.

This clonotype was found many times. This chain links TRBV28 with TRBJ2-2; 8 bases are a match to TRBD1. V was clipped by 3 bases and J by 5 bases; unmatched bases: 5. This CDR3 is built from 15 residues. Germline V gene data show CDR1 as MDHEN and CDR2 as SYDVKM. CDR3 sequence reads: CASSLLTGGTGELFF. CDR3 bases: TGTGCCAGCAGTTTGCTAACAGGGGGGACCGGGGAGCTGTTTTTT.

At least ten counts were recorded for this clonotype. CDR3 bases: TGTGCCAGCAGCTTGGAATGGCGGTTGGAGACCCAGTACTTC. Translated: CASSLEWRLETQYF. The chain couples TRBV5-6 to TRBJ2-5; D remains ambiguous. The CDR3 consists of 14 residues. Germline CDR1 is SGHDT and CDR2 is YYEEEE. Trimming took 0 bases from V and 5 from J, leaving 11 bases between them.

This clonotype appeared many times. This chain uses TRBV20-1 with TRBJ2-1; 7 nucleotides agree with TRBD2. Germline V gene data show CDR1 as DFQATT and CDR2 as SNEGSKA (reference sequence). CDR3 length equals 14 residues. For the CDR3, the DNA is TGCAGCGACCGAGCGGGATCCTCCTACAATGAGCAGTTCTTC. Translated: CSDRAGSSYNEQFF.